The entry below gives a single T cell receptor (beta chain) sequence along with its context. This CDR3 contains 14 residues. The V and J ends lost 6 bases and 6 bases, in that order; junction bases with no gene match: 6. The V gene's germline CDR1 is MNHEY and CDR2 SVGAGI. Per the authors' pipeline: Reference gene primer amplification gave estimated nucleated cell counts. Assay: immunoSEQ multiplex PCR; the TCRdb copy retains only in-frame clones and omits some. V and J calls and clone size come straight from that table; D and trimming were deduced from the DNA. The sample comprises hundreds of thousands of clones, more than 75% of which are singletons, and 4% to 4.5% rests with the top ten. These data are taken from a study of blood T cell repertoires in COVID-19. Across the study: COVID-19 samples from acute and convalescent phases originated in the United States, Italy and Spain. T cells, B-cell-depleted T cells, or PBMCs supplied cDNA or gDNA.

The sequence derives from a man between 50 and 59 years old with acute or convalescent COVID-19. This chain uses TRBV6-5 with TRBJ1-5; TRBD1 agrees at 9 bases. The sequencing input was peripheral blood. CDR3 DNA: TGTGCCAGCAGAAAAGACAGGGGGAGTCAGCCCCAGCATTTT. Encoded protein: CASRKDRGSQPQHF.